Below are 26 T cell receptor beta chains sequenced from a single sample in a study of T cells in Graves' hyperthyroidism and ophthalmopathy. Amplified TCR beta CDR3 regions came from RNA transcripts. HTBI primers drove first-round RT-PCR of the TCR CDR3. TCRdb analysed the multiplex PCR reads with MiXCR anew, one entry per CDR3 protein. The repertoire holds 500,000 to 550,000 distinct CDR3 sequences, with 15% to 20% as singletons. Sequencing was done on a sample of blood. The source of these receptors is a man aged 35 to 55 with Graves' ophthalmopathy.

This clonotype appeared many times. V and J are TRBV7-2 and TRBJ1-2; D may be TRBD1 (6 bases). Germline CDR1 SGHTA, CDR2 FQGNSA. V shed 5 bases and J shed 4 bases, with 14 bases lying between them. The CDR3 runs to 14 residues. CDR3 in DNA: TGTGCCAGCAGCGAACAGGGTTTCGGCTATGGCTACACCTTC. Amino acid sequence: CASSEQGFGYGYTF.

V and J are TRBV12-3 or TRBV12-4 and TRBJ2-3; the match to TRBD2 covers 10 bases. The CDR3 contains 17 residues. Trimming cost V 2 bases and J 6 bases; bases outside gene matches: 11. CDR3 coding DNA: TGTGCCAGCAGTTTAAGCGGGGGGGCCGGACATTCCGATACGCAGTATTTT. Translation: CASSLSGGAGHSDTQYF.

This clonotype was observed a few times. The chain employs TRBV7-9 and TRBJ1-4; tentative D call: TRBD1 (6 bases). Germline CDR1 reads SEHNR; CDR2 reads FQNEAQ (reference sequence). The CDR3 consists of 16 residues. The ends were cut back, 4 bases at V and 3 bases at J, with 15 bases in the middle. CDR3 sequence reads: CASSSRDKGSNEKLFF. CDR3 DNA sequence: TGTGCCAGCAGCTCCCGGGACAAGGGTTCTAATGAAAAACTGTTTTTT.

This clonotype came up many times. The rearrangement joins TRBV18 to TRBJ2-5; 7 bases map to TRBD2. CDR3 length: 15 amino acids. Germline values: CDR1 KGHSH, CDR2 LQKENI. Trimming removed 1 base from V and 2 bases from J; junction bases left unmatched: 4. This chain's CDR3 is CASSPRLAAQETQYF. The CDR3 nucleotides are TGTGCCAGCTCACCACGTCTAGCGGCACAAGAGACCCAGTACTTC.

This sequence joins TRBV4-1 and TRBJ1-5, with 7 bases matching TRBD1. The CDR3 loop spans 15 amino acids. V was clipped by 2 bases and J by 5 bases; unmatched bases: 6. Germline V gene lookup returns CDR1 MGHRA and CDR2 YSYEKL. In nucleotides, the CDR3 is TGCGCCAGCAGCCAAACAGGGGTTTGGGATCAGCCCCAGCATTTT. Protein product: CASSQTGVWDQPQHF.

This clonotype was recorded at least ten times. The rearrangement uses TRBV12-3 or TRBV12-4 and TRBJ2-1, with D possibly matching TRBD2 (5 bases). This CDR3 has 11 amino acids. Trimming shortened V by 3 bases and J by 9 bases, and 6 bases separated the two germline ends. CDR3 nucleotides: TGTGCCAGCAGTTTCGGACTTGAGCAGTTCTTC. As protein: CASSFGLEQFF.

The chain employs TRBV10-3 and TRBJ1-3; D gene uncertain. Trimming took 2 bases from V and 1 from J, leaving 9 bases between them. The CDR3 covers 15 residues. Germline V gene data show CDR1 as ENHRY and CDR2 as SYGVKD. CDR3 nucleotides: TGTGCCATCAGTGAGCGACAAGGATCTGGAAACACCATATATTTT. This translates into CAISERQGSGNTIYF.

DNA of the CDR3: TGTGCCACCAGCGATGACAGGGCCGGGGAGCTGTTTTTT. This encodes CATSDDRAGELFF. The chain recombines TRBV15 with TRBJ2-2; TRBD1 aligns across 7 bases. The CDR3 has 13 residues. The germline gives CDR1 LNHNV, CDR2 YYDKDF (reference sequence). Unmatched junction bases numbered 3, after V lost 5 bases and J lost 6 bases. Filled out from reference TRBV15 and TRBJ2-2, the complete variable domain reads DAMVIQNPRYQVTQFGKPVTLSCSQTLNHNVMYWYQQKSSQAPKLLFHYYDKDFNNEADTPDNFQSRRPNTSFCFLDIRSPGLGDTAMYLCATSDDRAGELFFGEGSRLTVL.

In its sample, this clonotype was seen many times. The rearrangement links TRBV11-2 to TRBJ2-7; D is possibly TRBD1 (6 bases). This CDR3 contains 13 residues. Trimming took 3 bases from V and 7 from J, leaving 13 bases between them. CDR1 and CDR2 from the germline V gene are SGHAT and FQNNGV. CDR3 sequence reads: CASSFAGAREQYF. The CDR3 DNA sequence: TGTGCCAGCAGCTTCGCAGGGGCGAGGGAGCAGTACTTC. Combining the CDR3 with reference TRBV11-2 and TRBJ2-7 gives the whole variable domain EAGVAQSPRYKIIEKRQSVAFWCNPISGHATLYWYQQILGQGPKLLIQFQNNGVVDDSQLPKDRFSAERLKGVDSTLKIQPAKLEDSAVYLCASSFAGAREQYFGPGTRLTVT.

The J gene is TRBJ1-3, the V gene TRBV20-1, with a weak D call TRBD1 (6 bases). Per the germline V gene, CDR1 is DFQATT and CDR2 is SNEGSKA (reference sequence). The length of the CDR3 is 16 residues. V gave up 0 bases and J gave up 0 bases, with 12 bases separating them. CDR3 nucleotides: TGCAGTGCTAGAGATATGGGGGCGAACTCTGGAAACACCATATATTTT. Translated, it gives CSARDMGANSGNTIYF.

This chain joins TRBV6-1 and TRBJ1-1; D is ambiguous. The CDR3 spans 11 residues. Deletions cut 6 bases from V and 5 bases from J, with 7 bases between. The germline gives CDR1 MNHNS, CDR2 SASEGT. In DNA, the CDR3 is TGTGCCAGCAGATGGGCAACTGAAGCTTTCTTT. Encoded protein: CASRWATEAFF.

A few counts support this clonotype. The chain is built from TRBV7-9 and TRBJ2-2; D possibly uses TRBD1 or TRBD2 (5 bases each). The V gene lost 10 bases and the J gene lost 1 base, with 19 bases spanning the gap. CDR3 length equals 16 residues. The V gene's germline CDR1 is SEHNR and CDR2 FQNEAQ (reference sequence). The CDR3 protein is CATPMEEGRNTGELFF. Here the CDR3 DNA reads TGTGCCACCCCAATGGAAGAGGGACGGAACACCGGGGAGCTGTTTTTT.

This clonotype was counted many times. In nucleotides, the CDR3 is TGCAGCGTTGGCTCCGGGACAGGGGGGCGAGGCGAGCAGTACTTC. This gives the protein CSVGSGTGGRGEQYF. The chain links TRBV29-1 to TRBJ2-7, with 11 positions matching TRBD1. Germline-derived CDR1 and CDR2 are SQVTM and ANQGSEA. This CDR3 is 15 amino acids long. J lost 6 bases, V lost 4 bases, and 11 bases had no gene match.

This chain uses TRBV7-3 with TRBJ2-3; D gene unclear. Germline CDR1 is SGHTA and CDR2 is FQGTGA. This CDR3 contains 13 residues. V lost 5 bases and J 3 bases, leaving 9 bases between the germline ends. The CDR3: CASSPSPTDTQYF. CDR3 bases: TGTGCCAGCAGCCCCTCCCCGACAGATACGCAGTATTTT.

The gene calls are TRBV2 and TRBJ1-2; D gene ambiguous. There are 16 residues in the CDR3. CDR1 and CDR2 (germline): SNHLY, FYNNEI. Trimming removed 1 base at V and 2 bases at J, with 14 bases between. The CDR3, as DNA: TGTGCCAGCAGTGAAGGGCTTCAAATGGGAAACTATGGCTACACCTTC. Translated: CASSEGLQMGNYGYTF.

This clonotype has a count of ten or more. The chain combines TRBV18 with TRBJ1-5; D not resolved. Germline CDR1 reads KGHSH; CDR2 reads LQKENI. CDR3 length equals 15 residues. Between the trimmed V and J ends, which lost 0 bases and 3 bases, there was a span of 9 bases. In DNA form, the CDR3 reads TGTGCCAGCTCACCACCGGGCTTTCTCAATCAGCCCCAGCATTTT. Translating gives CASSPPGFLNQPQHF.

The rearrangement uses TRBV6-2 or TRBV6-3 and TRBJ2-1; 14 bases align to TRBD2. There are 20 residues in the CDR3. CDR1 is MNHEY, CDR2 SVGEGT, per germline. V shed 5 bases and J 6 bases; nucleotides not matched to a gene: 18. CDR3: CASSPGLAGVSIFGGNEQFF. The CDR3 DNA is TGTGCCAGCAGTCCGGGACTAGCGGGAGTGTCTATTTTTGGCGGCAATGAGCAGTTCTTC.

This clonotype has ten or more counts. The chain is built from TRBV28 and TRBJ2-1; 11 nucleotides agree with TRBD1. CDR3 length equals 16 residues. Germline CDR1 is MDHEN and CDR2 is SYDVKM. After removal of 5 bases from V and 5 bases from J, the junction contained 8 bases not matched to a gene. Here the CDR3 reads CASSPRGDRGNNEQFF. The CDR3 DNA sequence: TGTGCCAGCAGTCCTCGCGGGGACAGGGGGAACAATGAGCAGTTCTTC.

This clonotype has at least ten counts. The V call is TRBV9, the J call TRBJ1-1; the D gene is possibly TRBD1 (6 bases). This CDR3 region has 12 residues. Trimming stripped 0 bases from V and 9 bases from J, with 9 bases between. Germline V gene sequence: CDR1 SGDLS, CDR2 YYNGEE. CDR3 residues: CASSVGQGQAFF. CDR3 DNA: TGTGCCAGCAGCGTAGGGCAGGGGCAAGCTTTCTTT. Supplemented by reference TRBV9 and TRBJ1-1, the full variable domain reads DSGVTQTPKHLITATGQRVTLRCSPRSGDLSVYWYQQSLDQGLQFLIQYYNGEERAKGNILERFSAQQFPDLHSELNLSSLELGDSALYFCASSVGQGQAFFGQGTRLTVV.

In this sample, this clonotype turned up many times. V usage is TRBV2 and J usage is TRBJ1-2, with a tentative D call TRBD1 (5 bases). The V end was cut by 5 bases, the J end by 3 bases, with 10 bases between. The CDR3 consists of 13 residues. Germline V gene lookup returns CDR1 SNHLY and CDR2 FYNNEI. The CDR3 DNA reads TGTGCCAGCAGTCTTCAGGGTTACTATGGCTACACCTTC. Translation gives CASSLQGYYGYTF.

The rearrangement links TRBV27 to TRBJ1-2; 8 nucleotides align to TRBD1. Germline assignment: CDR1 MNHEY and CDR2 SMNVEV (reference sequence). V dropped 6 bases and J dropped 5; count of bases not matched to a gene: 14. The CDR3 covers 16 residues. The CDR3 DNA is TGTGCCAGCAGCTTCCAAGAACGGACAGGGCAGTATGGCTACACCTTC. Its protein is CASSFQERTGQYGYTF.

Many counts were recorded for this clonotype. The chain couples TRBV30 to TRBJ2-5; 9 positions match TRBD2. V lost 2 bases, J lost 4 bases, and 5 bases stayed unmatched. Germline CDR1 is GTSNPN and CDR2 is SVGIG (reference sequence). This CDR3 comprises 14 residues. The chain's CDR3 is CAWSLIAGAETQYF. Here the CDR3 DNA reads TGTGCCTGGAGTTTGATAGCGGGAGCAGAGACCCAGTACTTC.

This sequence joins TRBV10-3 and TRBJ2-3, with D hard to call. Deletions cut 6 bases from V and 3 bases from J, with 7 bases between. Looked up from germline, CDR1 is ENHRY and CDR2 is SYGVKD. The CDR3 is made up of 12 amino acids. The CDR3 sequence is CAIRHHTDTQYF. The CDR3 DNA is TGTGCCATCAGACACCATACAGATACGCAGTATTTT.

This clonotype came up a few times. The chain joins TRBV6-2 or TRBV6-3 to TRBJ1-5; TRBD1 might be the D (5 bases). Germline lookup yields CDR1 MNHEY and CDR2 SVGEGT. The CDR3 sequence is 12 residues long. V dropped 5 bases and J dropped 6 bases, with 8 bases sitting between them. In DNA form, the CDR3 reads TGTGCCAGCAGTCCGAGGGGTCAGCCCCAGCATTTT. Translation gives CASSPRGQPQHF.

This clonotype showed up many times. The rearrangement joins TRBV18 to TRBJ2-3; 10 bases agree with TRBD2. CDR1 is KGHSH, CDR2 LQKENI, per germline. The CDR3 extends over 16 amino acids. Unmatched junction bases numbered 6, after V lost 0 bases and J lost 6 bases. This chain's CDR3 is CASSPPSGGYQDTQYF. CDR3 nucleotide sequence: TGTGCCAGCTCACCACCTAGCGGGGGGTACCAGGATACGCAGTATTTT.

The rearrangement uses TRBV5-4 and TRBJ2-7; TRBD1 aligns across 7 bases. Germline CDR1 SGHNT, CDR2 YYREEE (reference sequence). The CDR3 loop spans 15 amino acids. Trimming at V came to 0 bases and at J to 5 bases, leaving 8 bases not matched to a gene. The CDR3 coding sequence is TGTGCCAGCAGCTTGGCGATTGGGACAGAGGACGAGCAGTACTTC. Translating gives CASSLAIGTEDEQYF.